The 10 T cell receptor beta chains below come from one sample, sequenced in a study of blood T cell repertoires in COVID-19. TCRdb keeps only in-frame clones here, not all; method: immunoSEQ multiplex PCR. The sample records about 89,000 clones, about 87% being singletons. Sample: peripheral blood. The receptors were gathered from a man aged 55-75 years with acute or convalescent COVID-19.

This chain uses TRBV5-1 with TRBJ2-7, with 9 nucleotides matching TRBD1. Losses at the gene ends were 4 bases for V and 2 bases for J; bases not matched to a gene: 7. The CDR3 has 15 amino acids. CDR1 is SGHRS and CDR2 is YFSETQ in the germline V gene. CDR3 sequence (DNA): TGCGCCAGCAGCCACGACGGGACAGGGCCCTACGAGCAGTACTTC. This translates into CASSHDGTGPYEQYF. The full variable domain, with the rest looked up from reference TRBV5-1 and TRBJ2-7, is KAGVTQTPRYLIKTRGQQVTLSCSPISGHRSVSWYQQTPGQGLQFLFEYFSETQRNKGNFPGRFSGRQFSNSRSEMNVSTLELGDSALYLCASSHDGTGPYEQYFGPGTRLTVT.

In regard to this clone: Germline and junction disagree at one end, which may indicate a read error. The J gene is TRBJ2-1, the V gene TRBV6-5, with TRBD1 identical over 10 bases. Germline CDR1 reads MNHEY; CDR2 reads SVGAGI. The CDR3 has 13 residues. The CDR3 loop is CASSWTGGQGWLF. In DNA, the CDR3 is TGTGCCAGCAGTTGGACAGGGGGACAGGGGTGGCTCTTC.

J is TRBJ2-6 and V is TRBV15, with 10 bases identical to TRBD1. J gave up 2 bases and V 3 bases, and 1 base lay outside the gene matches. The V gene's germline CDR1 is LNHNV and CDR2 YYDKDF (reference sequence). The CDR3 contains 16 residues. The CDR3 DNA reads as TGTGCCACCAGCAGGGGGACAGGGGCTGGGGCCAACGTCCTGACTTTC. This sequence encodes CATSRGTGAGANVLTF.

This rearrangement joins TRBV3-1 (or the pseudogene TRBV3-2) to TRBJ1-3; D unclear. The germline V and J ends were trimmed by 4 bases and 0 bases, with 7 bases remaining between them. From germline, CDR1 is LGHDT and CDR2 YNNKEL (reference sequence). The CDR3 sequence is 14 residues long. DNA of the CDR3: TGTGCCAGCAGCCTGCAGGCCTCTGGAAACACCATATATTTT. Translating it yields CASSLQASGNTIYF.

A note on this clone: The same CDR3 also results from other DNA sequences found in this sample. V gene TRBV3-1 (or the pseudogene TRBV3-2) combines with J gene TRBJ2-7; D is ambiguous. The CDR3 runs 14 residues. Between the trimmed V and J ends, which lost 4 bases and 0 bases, there was a span of 10 bases. CDR1 and CDR2 from the germline V gene are LGHDT and YNNKEL (reference sequence). The CDR3: CASSRRVSSYEQYF. The CDR3 nucleotides are TGTGCCAGCAGCCGACGGGTGAGCTCCTACGAGCAGTACTTC.

The rearrangement uses TRBV5-6 and TRBJ2-3, with 9 bases matching TRBD1. V shed 4 bases and J 4 bases; nucleotides not matched to a gene: 7. This CDR3 is built from 15 residues. Germline lookup yields CDR1 SGHDT and CDR2 YYEEEE. CDR3 loop: CASSRRDREADTQYF. The DNA of the CDR3 is TGTGCCAGCAGCCGCCGGGACAGGGAGGCAGATACGCAGTATTTT.

The CDR3 reads CASEGAASGGSTDTQYF. The CDR3, as DNA: TGTGCCAGCGAAGGGGCGGCTAGCGGGGGAAGCACAGATACGCAGTATTTT. V usage is TRBV3-1 (or the pseudogene TRBV3-2) and J usage is TRBJ2-3, with TRBD2 matching over 10 bases. With 8 bases clipped from V and 0 bases from J, the junction kept 11 bases outside the gene matches. Germline V gene lookup returns CDR1 LGHDT and CDR2 YNNKEL (reference sequence). The CDR3 has 17 residues.

The sample holds a few counts of this clone. V is TRBV24-1 and J is TRBJ1-2; TRBD1 matches 8 bases. J lost 4 bases, V lost 7 bases, and 7 bases had no gene match. CDR3 length: 14 amino acids. Germline CDR1 reads KGHDR; CDR2 reads SFDVKD. This chain's CDR3 is CATRPGGAGYGYTF. The CDR3 nucleotides are TGTGCCACCAGGCCAGGGGGCGCGGGCTATGGCTACACCTTC.

The rearrangement uses TRBV5-4 and TRBJ2-3, with 10 bases fitting TRBD2. V trimming: 4 bases; J trimming: 5 bases; junction bases outside the gene matches: 10. CDR3 length: 16 amino acids. CDR1 SGHNT and CDR2 YYREEE come from the germline V gene (reference sequence). The CDR3 loop is CASSALAGGEGDTQYF. The CDR3 DNA follows: TGTGCCAGCAGCGCATTAGCGGGGGGAGAGGGAGATACGCAGTATTTT.

The rearrangement links TRBV2 to TRBJ1-2; D not certain. This CDR3 is built from 13 residues. Germline CDR1 is SNHLY and CDR2 is FYNNEI. V was shortened by 6 bases and J by 6 bases, with 14 bases between the two germline ends. The CDR3 DNA sequence: TGTGCCAGCAGCGAGACGTGGAGGAATGGCTACACCTTC. Translating gives CASSETWRNGYTF.